Listed here are 8 T cell receptor beta chains from one sample, sequenced in a study of T-cell reconstitution after alpha-beta-depleted transplantation in children. The library targeted TCRbeta and was prepared with unique molecular identifiers. MiXCR, run by TCRdb on the PCR reads, gives a single entry per CDR3 protein. The sample shows 200,000 to 250,000 distinct CDR3 sequences, around 10% of them seen only once. The sample was PBMCs from the stem cell graft donor, taken from the stem cell graft. Receptors originate from a human donor who donated a stem cell graft to a child with acute lymphoblastic leukemia.

This clonotype came up many times. As DNA, the CDR3 is TGTGCCAGCAGTTACTCGATAGCAAGCCTGGAGACCCAGTACTTC. It translates to CASSYSIASLETQYF. The V gene is TRBV6-2 or TRBV6-3, the J gene TRBJ2-5, with unresolved D. Trimming stripped 0 bases from V and 5 bases from J, with 13 bases between. The CDR3 totals 15 residues. CDR1 and CDR2 (germline): MNHEY, SVGEGT.

V usage is TRBV5-4 and J usage is TRBJ2-5; D perhaps matches TRBD1 (5 bases). The CDR3 extends over 14 amino acids. Trimming pared 0 bases from V and 2 bases from J, leaving 8 bases between. Germline lookup yields CDR1 SGHNT and CDR2 YYREEE (reference sequence). DNA for the CDR3: TGTGCCAGCAGCTTGGCCGACAGTCAAGAGACCCAGTACTTC. Amino acid sequence: CASSLADSQETQYF.

This clonotype appeared many times. The chain is built from TRBV5-1 and TRBJ1-2, with TRBD1 as a possible D gene (6 bases). Germline CDR1 and CDR2: SGHRS and YFSETQ. The CDR3 sequence is 14 residues long. V was shortened by 0 bases and J by 4 bases, with 10 bases between the two germline ends. The CDR3 loop is CASSLEDSRYGYTF. The CDR3 nucleotides are TGCGCCAGCAGCTTGGAGGACAGCCGCTATGGCTACACCTTC.

The CDR3: CASSISRMNTEAFF. The CDR3 DNA is TGTGCCAGTAGTATAAGCAGAATGAACACTGAAGCTTTCTTT. The genes are TRBV19 and TRBJ1-1; D gene unclear. CDR3 size: 14 residues. Looked up from germline, CDR1 is LNHDA and CDR2 is SQIVND (reference sequence). Trimming took 2 bases from V and 0 from J, leaving 7 bases between them.

There are many counts of this clonotype. The rearrangement uses TRBV10-3 and TRBJ2-2; possibly TRBD1 or TRBD2 for D (6 bases each). The ends were cut back, 2 bases at V and 1 base at J, with 17 bases in the middle. Per the germline V gene, CDR1 is ENHRY and CDR2 is SYGVKD. The CDR3 runs 18 residues. The DNA for the CDR3 is TGTGCCATCAGTGAGCAATCCCTCGGGGGCCTGAACACCGGGGAGCTGTTTTTT. Translating gives CAISEQSLGGLNTGELFF.

This clonotype was recorded many times. The chain uses TRBV6-5 and TRBJ2-5; D might be TRBD2 (7 bases). This CDR3 has 15 residues. Germline CDR1 is MNHEY and CDR2 is SVGAGI. The V and J ends lost 2 bases and 1 base respectively, with 11 bases between them. The CDR3 DNA is TGTGCCAGCAGTTACGGGGGGGGCTCCCAAGAGACCCAGTACTTC. Encoded protein: CASSYGGGSQETQYF.

This clonotype was detected a few times. V usage is TRBV24-1 and J usage is TRBJ2-2, with D possibly TRBD2 on 5 matching bases. Germline assignment: CDR1 KGHDR and CDR2 SFDVKD. The CDR3 loop spans 16 amino acids. V was clipped by 4 bases and J by 1 base, with 12 bases between them. The CDR3 protein is CATSEPTAGNTGELFF. The CDR3 DNA reads TGTGCCACCAGTGAACCCACGGCGGGGAACACCGGGGAGCTGTTTTTT.

In DNA form, the CDR3 reads TGTGCCAGCAGGGGGGGACAGTCCTACGAGCAGTACTTC. It encodes CASRGGQSYEQYF. This chain connects TRBV7-9 to TRBJ2-7, with a tentative D call TRBD1 (7 bases). The V and J ends lost 6 bases and 1 base respectively, with 10 bases between them. Germline V lookup: CDR1 SEHNR, CDR2 FQNEAQ (reference sequence). The CDR3 covers 13 residues. Full variable domain (missing parts from reference TRBV7-9 and TRBJ2-7): DTGVSQNPRHKITKRGQNVTFRCDPISEHNRLYWYRQTLGQGPEFLTYFQNEAQLEKSRLLSDRFSAERPKGSFSTLEIQRTEQGDSAMYLCASRGGQSYEQYFGPGTRLTVT.